What follows are 23 T cell receptor beta chains derived from one specimen sequenced in a study of blood T cell repertoires in COVID-19. The assay was immunoSEQ multiplex PCR, and TCRdb's table has in-frame clones only and misses some. The sample lists approximately 150,000 clones; 82% were seen once. The sequencing input was peripheral blood. These TCRs come from a human donor with acute or convalescent COVID-19. The donor label of this sample is uncertain.

The rearrangement uses TRBV2 and TRBJ1-4, with 11 bases identical to TRBD1. Losses at the gene ends were 4 bases for V and 7 bases for J; bases not matched to a gene: 5. Germline V gene data show CDR1 as SNHLY and CDR2 as FYNNEI. The CDR3 extends over 15 amino acids. The CDR3 DNA sequence: TGTGCCAGCAGTGTCGGGACAGGGGGTTTTGAAAAACTGTTTTTT. This translates into CASSVGTGGFEKLFF.

CDR3 sequence (DNA): TGCGCCAGCAGCCGCGGTTGGTCAGGGATGGATAGCAATCAGCCCCAGCATTTT. This sequence encodes CASSRGWSGMDSNQPQHF. The V and J genes are TRBV4-1 and TRBJ1-5; tentatively, D is TRBD1 (5 bases). The germline V gene has CDR1 MGHRA and CDR2 YSYEKL. This CDR3 is 18 amino acids long. The V end was cut by 4 bases, the J end by 0 bases, with 19 bases between.

The chain couples TRBV5-8 to TRBJ1-6, with a possible D match to TRBD1 (5 bases). Germline CDR1 SGHTS, CDR2 YDEGEE. V was shortened by 1 base and J by 0 bases, with 8 bases between the two germline ends. CDR3 length equals 16 residues. This CDR3 reads CASSLWGSSYNSPLHF. In DNA, the CDR3 is TGTGCCAGCAGCTTGTGGGGCAGCTCCTATAATTCACCCCTCCACTTT.

This clone was recorded only once. This chain connects TRBV5-4 to TRBJ1-1; D not certain. The V end lost 4 bases, the J end lost 4 bases, and 14 bases lay between the germline ends. CDR1 and CDR2 (germline): SGHNT, YYREEE (reference sequence). The CDR3 loop spans 14 amino acids. Here the CDR3 reads CASSQRGSGTEAFF. The CDR3 DNA reads TGTGCCAGCAGCCAACGGGGTAGCGGCACTGAAGCTTTCTTT. The full variable domain, its missing parts supplied by reference TRBV5-4 and TRBJ1-1, is ETGVTQSPTHLIKTRGQQVTLRCSSQSGHNTVSWYQQALGQGPQFIFQYYREEENGRGNFPPRFSGLQFPNYSSELNVNALELDDSALYLCASSQRGSGTEAFFGQGTRLTVV.

The chain couples TRBV6-2 or TRBV6-3 to TRBJ2-2, with 9 bases fitting TRBD1. Trimming cost V 6 bases and J 3 bases; bases outside gene matches: 11. CDR1 MNHEY and CDR2 SVGEGT come from the germline V gene. This CDR3 is built from 17 residues. The CDR3 DNA is TGTGCCAGCAGCTTTACAGGGGGCGCCGGTTACACCGGGGAGCTGTTTTTT. Protein sequence: CASSFTGGAGYTGELFF.

The chain combines TRBV7-9 with TRBJ1-5; TRBD1 aligns across 9 bases. J lost 5 bases, V lost 5 bases, and 16 bases had no gene match. The CDR3 runs to 18 residues. The germline gives CDR1 SEHNR, CDR2 FQNEAQ (reference sequence). This CDR3 reads CASSPRGRTGVIDQPQHF. The CDR3 bases are TGTGCCAGCAGCCCCAGAGGGAGGACAGGGGTCATCGATCAGCCCCAGCATTTT.

The rearrangement uses TRBV5-4 and TRBJ2-2; TRBD2 is a possible D gene (6 bases). V lost 3 bases to trimming and J lost 2 bases, with 11 bases between them. Germline-derived CDR1 and CDR2 are SGHNT and YYREEE (reference sequence). This CDR3 contains 15 residues. As DNA, the CDR3 is TGTGCCAGCAGCTCCCCAGGACTAAACACCGGGGAGCTGTTTTTT. This encodes CASSSPGLNTGELFF.

This clone was observed a few times. The V and J genes are TRBV5-4 and TRBJ2-1; 8 bases map to TRBD1. The CDR3 is 15 amino acids. The V and J ends lost 4 bases and 1 base, in that order; junction bases with no gene match: 4. Germline values: CDR1 SGHNT, CDR2 YYREEE (reference sequence). Here the CDR3 DNA reads TGTGCCAGCAGCGGGGGGACAGGATCCTACAATGAGCAGTTCTTC. This gives the protein CASSGGTGSYNEQFF. Full variable domain (remainder filled in from reference TRBV5-4 and TRBJ2-1): ETGVTQSPTHLIKTRGQQVTLRCSSQSGHNTVSWYQQALGQGPQFIFQYYREEENGRGNFPPRFSGLQFPNYSSELNVNALELDDSALYLCASSGGTGSYNEQFFGPGTRLTVL.

This chain uses TRBV11-2 with TRBJ2-1; a possible D gene is TRBD1 (6 bases). V gave up 7 bases and J gave up 3 bases, with 16 bases separating them. CDR3 length: 15 residues. Germline-derived CDR1 and CDR2 are SGHAT and FQNNGV. The CDR3 coding sequence is TGTGCCAGCACCCTGTCAGGGGCGATCTACAATGAGCAGTTCTTC. Its protein product is CASTLSGAIYNEQFF.

The chain employs TRBV11-1 and TRBJ2-5; D is unresolved. This CDR3 contains 16 residues. Between the trimmed V and J ends, which lost 2 bases and 5 bases, there was a span of 18 bases. Germline CDR1 and CDR2: SGHAT and FQDESV (reference sequence). In DNA, the CDR3 is TGTGCCAGCAGCTTATTAGGTGGCGCGGATCGGGAGACCCAGTACTTC. This codes for CASSLLGGADRETQYF. Complete variable domain (other parts from reference TRBV11-1 and TRBJ2-5): EAEVAQSPRYKITEKSQAVAFWCDPISGHATLYWYRQILGQGPELLVQFQDESVVDDSQLPKDRFSAERLKGVDSTLKIQPAELGDSAMYLCASSLLGGADRETQYFGPGTRLLVL.

The chain joins TRBV11-2 to TRBJ1-1, with TRBD1 matching over 9 bases. CDR1 is SGHAT and CDR2 is FQNNGV in the germline V gene. V was pared by 0 bases and J by 4 bases, with 9 bases of the junction left unmatched. The CDR3 sequence is 17 residues long. Written as DNA, the CDR3 is TGTGCCAGCAGCTTAGATCAGGTGGGACAGGGAGCCACTGAAGCTTTCTTT. Amino acid sequence: CASSLDQVGQGATEAFF.

The V call is TRBV29-1, the J call TRBJ2-7; TRBD1 matches 9 bases. V lost 4 bases and J lost 4; bases outside the gene matches: 2. The CDR3 has 12 amino acids. Germline values: CDR1 SQVTM, CDR2 ANQGSEA. In DNA, the CDR3 is TGCAGCGTTGGGGGACAGGGTTACGAGCAGTACTTC. Translating it yields CSVGGQGYEQYF.

The chain recombines TRBV6-1 with TRBJ2-5; 11 nucleotides align to TRBD2. Germline CDR1 MNHNS, CDR2 SASEGT. V was clipped by 3 bases and J by 0 bases; unmatched bases: 3. The length of the CDR3 is 16 residues. The CDR3 nucleotides are TGTGCCAGCAGTGATCTAGCGGGGGGATACCAAGAGACCCAGTACTTC. It translates to CASSDLAGGYQETQYF.

This rearrangement joins TRBV7-9 to TRBJ1-2; D might be TRBD1 (5 bases). The CDR3 runs to 15 residues. Germline CDR1 and CDR2: SEHNR and FQNEAQ (reference sequence). V was pared by 3 bases and J by 4 bases, with 15 bases between. The CDR3 coding sequence is TGTGCCAGCAGCTTCCGGGGGGACCCTTTCTATGGCTACACCTTC. Protein: CASSFRGDPFYGYTF.

A word on this clone: Germline and junction disagree at one end, which may indicate a read error. The gene calls are TRBV30 and TRBJ1-2; 8 bases align to TRBD1. The CDR3 totals 13 residues. Per the germline V gene, CDR1 is GTSNPN and CDR2 is SVGIG (reference sequence). CDR3 loop: CAWSITDREGVSF. CDR3 in DNA: TGTGCCTGGAGTATTACGGACAGGGAGGGAGTGAGCTTC.

The chain joins TRBV11-3 to TRBJ2-2, with D maybe TRBD1 (5 bases). V lost 4 bases, J lost 5 bases, and 8 bases lay in between. CDR1 is SGHNT, CDR2 YENEEA, per germline. The CDR3 loop spans 13 amino acids. CDR3 loop: CASSSRETGELFF. The DNA for the CDR3 is TGTGCCAGCAGCTCCAGGGAAACCGGGGAGCTGTTTTTT.

The V call is TRBV5-1, the J call TRBJ2-5; 9 nucleotides agree with TRBD2. V shed 4 bases and J 5 bases; nucleotides not matched to a gene: 12. CDR3 length: 16 amino acids. Looked up from germline, CDR1 is SGHRS and CDR2 is YFSETQ. The CDR3 loop reads CASSRDRAGGAETQYF. In DNA, the CDR3 is TGCGCCAGCAGCCGGGATCGAGCGGGGGGCGCCGAGACCCAGTACTTC.

V is TRBV7-2 and J is TRBJ2-2; 12 bases agree with TRBD1. V was clipped by 5 bases and J by 11 bases; unmatched bases: 3. Germline-derived CDR1 and CDR2 are SGHTA and FQGNSA. The CDR3 contains 13 residues. DNA of the CDR3: TGTGCCAGCAGCAGGGACAGGGGGCGAGAGCTGTTTTTT. It is translated as CASSRDRGRELFF.

This sequence joins TRBV6-5 and TRBJ1-4, with TRBD1 matching 8 bases. With V trimmed by 10 bases and J by 6 bases, 7 bases remained unmatched. CDR1 and CDR2 from the germline V gene are MNHEY and SVGAGI. The CDR3 extends over 13 amino acids. CDR3 sequence: CATRTGWDEKLFF. The CDR3 nucleotides are TGTGCCACCCGGACAGGGTGGGATGAAAAACTGTTTTTT.

This clone came up a few times. The J gene is TRBJ1-1, the V gene TRBV30, with D possibly TRBD1 on 5 matching bases. This CDR3 is built from 15 residues. Germline V gene sequence: CDR1 GTSNPN, CDR2 SVGIG (reference sequence). The V and J ends lost 5 bases and 0 bases respectively, with 16 bases between them. DNA for the CDR3: TGTGCCTGGGGTCCATGGGGGGGAATGAACACTGAAGCTTTCTTT. Amino acids: CAWGPWGGMNTEAFF.

This clone was picked up one time. This chain joins TRBV19 and TRBJ1-1, with 8 positions matching TRBD1. This CDR3 contains 16 residues. With 1 base clipped from V and 5 bases from J, the junction kept 9 bases outside the gene matches. Per the germline V gene, CDR1 is LNHDA and CDR2 is SQIVND (reference sequence). Here the CDR3 DNA reads TGTGCCAGTAGTATAGGGTGGGACAGGAGGAGGACTGAAGCTTTCTTT. Protein: CASSIGWDRRRTEAFF.

This rearrangement joins TRBV28 to TRBJ1-5, with TRBD1 identical over 8 bases. After removal of 5 bases from V and 0 bases from J, the junction contained 12 bases not matched to a gene. Per germline, CDR1 MDHEN and CDR2 SYDVKM. The CDR3 is 18 residues long. CDR3 sequence reads: CASSVARGQVISNQPQHF. The CDR3 DNA follows: TGTGCCAGCAGTGTGGCCAGGGGACAGGTGATTAGCAATCAGCCCCAGCATTTT.

This rearrangement joins TRBV5-1 to TRBJ2-2; 10 bases align to TRBD2. Trimming removed 4 bases from V and 1 base from J; junction bases left unmatched: 4. This CDR3 has 16 residues. Germline values: CDR1 SGHRS, CDR2 YFSETQ. CDR3 sequence: CASSPRTSGNTGELFF. CDR3 in DNA: TGCGCCAGCAGCCCCCGGACTAGCGGGAACACCGGGGAGCTGTTTTTT.